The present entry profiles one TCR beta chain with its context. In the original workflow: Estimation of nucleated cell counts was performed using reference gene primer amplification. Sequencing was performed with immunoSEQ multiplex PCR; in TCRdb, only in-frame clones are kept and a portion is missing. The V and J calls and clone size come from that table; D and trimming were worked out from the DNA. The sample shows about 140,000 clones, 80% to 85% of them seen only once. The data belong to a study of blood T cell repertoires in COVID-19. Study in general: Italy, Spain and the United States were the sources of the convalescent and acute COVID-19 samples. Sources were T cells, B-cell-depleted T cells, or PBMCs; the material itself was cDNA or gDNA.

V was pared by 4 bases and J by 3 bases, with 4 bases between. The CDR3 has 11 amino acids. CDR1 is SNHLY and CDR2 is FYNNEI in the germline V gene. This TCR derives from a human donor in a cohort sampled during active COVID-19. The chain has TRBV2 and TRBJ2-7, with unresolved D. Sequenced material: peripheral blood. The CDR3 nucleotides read TGTGCCAGCAGTGGGAGCTACGAGCAGTACTTC. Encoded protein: CASSGSYEQYF.